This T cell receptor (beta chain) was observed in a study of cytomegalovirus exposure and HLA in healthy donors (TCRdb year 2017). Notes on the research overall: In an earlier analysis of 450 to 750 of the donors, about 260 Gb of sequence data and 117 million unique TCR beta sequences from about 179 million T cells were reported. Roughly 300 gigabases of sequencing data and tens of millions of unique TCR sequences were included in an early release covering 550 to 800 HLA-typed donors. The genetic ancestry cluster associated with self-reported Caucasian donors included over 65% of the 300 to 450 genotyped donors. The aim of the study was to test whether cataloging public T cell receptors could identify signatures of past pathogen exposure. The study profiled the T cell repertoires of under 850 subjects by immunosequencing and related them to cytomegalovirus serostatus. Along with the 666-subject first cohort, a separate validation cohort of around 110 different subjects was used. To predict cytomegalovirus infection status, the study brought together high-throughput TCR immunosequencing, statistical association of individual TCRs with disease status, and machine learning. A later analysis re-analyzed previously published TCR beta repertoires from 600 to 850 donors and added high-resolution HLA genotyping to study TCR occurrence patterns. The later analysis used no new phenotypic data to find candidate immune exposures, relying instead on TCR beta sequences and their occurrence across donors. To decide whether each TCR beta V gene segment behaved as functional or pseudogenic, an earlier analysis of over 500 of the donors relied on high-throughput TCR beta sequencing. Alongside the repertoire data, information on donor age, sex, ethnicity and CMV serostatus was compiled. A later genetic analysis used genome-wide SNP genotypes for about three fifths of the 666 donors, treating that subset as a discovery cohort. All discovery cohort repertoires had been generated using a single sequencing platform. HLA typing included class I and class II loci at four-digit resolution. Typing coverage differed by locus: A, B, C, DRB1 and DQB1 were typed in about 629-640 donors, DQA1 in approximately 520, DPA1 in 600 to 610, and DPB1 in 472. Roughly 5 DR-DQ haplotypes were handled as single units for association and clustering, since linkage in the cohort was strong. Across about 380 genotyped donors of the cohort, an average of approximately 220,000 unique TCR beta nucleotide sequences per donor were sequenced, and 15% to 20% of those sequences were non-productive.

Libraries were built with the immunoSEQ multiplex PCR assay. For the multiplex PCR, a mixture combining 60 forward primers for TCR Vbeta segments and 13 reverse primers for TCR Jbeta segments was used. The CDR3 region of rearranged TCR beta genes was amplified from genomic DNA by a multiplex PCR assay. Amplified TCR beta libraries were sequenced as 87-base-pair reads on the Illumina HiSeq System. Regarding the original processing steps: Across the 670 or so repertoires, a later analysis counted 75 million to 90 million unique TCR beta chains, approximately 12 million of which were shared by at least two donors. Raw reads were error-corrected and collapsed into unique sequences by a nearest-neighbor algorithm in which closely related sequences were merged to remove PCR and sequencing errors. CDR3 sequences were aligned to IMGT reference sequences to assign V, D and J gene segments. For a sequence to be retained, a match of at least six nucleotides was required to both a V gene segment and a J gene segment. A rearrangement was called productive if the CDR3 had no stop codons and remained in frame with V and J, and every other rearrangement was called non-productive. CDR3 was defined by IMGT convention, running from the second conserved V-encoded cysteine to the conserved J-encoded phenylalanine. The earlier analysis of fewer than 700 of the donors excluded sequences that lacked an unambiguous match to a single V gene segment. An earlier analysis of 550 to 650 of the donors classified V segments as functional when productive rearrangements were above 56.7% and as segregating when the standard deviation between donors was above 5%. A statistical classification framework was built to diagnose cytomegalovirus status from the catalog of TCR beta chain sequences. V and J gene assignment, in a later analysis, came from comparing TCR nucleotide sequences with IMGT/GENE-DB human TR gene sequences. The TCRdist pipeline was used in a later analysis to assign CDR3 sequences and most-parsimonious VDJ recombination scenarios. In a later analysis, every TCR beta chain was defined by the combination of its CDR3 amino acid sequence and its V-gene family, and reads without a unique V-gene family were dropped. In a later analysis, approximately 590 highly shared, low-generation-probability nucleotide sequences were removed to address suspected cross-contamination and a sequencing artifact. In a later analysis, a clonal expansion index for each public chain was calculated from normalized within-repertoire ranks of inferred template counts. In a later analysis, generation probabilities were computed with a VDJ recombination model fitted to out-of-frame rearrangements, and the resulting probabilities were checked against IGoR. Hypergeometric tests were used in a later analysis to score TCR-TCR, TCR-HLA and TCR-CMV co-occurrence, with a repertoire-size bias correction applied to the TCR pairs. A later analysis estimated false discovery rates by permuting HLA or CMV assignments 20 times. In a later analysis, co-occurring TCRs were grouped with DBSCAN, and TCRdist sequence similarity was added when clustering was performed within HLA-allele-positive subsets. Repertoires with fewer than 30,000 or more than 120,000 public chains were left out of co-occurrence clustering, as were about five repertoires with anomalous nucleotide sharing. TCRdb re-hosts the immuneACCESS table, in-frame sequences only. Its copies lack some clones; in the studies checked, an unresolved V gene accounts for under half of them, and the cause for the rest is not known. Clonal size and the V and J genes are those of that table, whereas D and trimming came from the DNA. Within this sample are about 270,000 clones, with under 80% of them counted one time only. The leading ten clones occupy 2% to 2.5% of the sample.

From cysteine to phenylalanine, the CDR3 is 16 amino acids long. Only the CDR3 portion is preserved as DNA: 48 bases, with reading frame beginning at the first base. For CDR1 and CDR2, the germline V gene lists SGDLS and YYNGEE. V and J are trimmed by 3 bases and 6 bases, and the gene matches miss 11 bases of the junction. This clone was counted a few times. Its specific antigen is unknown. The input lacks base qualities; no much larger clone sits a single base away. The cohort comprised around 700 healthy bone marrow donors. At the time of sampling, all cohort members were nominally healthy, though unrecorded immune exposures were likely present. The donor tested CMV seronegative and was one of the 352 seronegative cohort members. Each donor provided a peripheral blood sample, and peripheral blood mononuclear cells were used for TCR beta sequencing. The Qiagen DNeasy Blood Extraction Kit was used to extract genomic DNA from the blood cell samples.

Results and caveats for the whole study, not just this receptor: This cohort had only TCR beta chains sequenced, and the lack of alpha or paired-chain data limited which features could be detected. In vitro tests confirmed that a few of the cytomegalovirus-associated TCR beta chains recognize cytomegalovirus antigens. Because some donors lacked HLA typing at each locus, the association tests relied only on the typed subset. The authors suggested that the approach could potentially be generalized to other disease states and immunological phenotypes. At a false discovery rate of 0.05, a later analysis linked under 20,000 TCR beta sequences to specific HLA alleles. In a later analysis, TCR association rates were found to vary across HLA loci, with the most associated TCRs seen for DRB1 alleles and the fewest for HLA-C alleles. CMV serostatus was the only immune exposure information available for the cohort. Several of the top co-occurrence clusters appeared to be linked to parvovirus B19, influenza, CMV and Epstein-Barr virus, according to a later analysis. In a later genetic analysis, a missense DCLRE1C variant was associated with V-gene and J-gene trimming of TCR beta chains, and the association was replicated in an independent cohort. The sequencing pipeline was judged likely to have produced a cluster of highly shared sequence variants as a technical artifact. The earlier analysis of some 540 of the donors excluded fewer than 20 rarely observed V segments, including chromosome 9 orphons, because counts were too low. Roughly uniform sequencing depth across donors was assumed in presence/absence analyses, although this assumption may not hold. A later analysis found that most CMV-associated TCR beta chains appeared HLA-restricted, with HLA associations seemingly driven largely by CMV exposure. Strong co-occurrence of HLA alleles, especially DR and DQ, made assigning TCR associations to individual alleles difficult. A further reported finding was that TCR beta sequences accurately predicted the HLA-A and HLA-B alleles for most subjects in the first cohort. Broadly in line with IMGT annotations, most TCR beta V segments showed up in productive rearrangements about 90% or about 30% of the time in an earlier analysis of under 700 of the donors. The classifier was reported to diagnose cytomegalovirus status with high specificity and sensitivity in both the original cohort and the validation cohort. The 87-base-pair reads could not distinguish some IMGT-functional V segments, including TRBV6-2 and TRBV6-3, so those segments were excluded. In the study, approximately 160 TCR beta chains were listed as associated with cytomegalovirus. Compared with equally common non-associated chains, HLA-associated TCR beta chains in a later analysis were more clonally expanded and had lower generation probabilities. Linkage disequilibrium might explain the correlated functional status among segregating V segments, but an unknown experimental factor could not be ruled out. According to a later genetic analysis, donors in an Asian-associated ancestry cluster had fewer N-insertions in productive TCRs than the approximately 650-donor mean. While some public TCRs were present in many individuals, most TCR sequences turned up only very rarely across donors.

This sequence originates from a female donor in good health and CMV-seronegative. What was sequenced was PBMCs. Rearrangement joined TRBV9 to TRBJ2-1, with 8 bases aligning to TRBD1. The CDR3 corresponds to CASSGRGTGLPNEQFF. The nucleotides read TGTGCCAGCAGCGGGAGAGGGACAGGTCTGCCCAATGAGCAGTTCTTC.